One sample yielded the 24 T cell receptor beta chains listed below, sequenced in a study of cytotoxic CD8 clonotypes in ibrutinib-treated CLL. Assay used: immunoSEQ multiplex PCR; TCRdb lists only in-frame clones, some missing. The sample contains 70,000 to 85,000 clones, 80% of which appear only once. The sequenced sample was PBMCs, obtained at disease progression, from a patient treated with ibrutinib. These receptor sequences come from a human donor with chronic lymphocytic leukemia.

The chain links TRBV6-1 to TRBJ2-1; D ambiguous. Germline assignment: CDR1 MNHNS and CDR2 SASEGT. V was shortened by 2 bases and J by 8 bases, with 10 bases between the two germline ends. This CDR3 comprises 13 residues. This chain's CDR3 is CASSEHINYEQFF. CDR3 in DNA: TGTGCCAGCAGTGAACACATTAACTATGAGCAGTTCTTC.

The chain links TRBV7-9 to TRBJ2-5; D remains ambiguous. V lost 2 bases and J 4 bases, leaving 14 bases between the germline ends. Germline CDR1 is SEHNR and CDR2 is FQNEAQ (reference sequence). The CDR3 extends over 15 amino acids. The CDR3 nucleotides read TGTGCCAGCAGCTTATGGCTTACTTGGGGAGAGACCCAGTACTTC. It codes for CASSLWLTWGETQYF. The full variable domain, completed using reference TRBV7-9 and TRBJ2-5, is DTGVSQNPRHKITKRGQNVTFRCDPISEHNRLYWYRQTLGQGPEFLTYFQNEAQLEKSRLLSDRFSAERPKGSFSTLEIQRTEQGDSAMYLCASSLWLTWGETQYFGPGTRLLVL.

By share, this clone ranks as medium-sized. The chain couples TRBV28 to TRBJ1-4; no reliable D call. The V and J ends lost 2 bases and 0 bases respectively, with 10 bases between them. This CDR3 region has 16 residues. The germline V gene has CDR1 MDHEN and CDR2 SYDVKM. CDR3 loop: CASSLTSAATNEKLFF. CDR3 sequence (DNA): TGTGCCAGCAGTTTAACATCTGCTGCAACTAATGAAAAACTGTTTTTT.

The sample holds one count of this clone. The rearrangement links TRBV7-9 to TRBJ1-2, with D possibly being TRBD1 (6 bases). V lost 3 bases and J lost 3, with 14 bases in between. CDR1 SEHNR and CDR2 FQNEAQ come from the germline V gene (reference sequence). The CDR3 runs 15 residues. As DNA, the CDR3 is TGTGCCAGCAGCTTGGGGGGGCCGTTGGACTATGGCTACACCTTC. It codes for CASSLGGPLDYGYTF.

To note about this clone: Its ends do not fully match the called genes, so a read error is possible. The rearrangement links TRBV4-2 to TRBJ2-1; no reliable D call. CDR1 and CDR2 from the germline V gene are LGHNA and YNFKEQ. The CDR3 has 11 amino acids. The CDR3 sequence: CASRQEHEQFF. The DNA of the CDR3 is TGTGCCAGCAGGCAAGAGCATGAGCAGTTCTTC.

The rearrangement uses TRBV28 and TRBJ1-2; TRBD1 agrees at 8 bases. The trim removed 6 bases at V and 3 bases at J, leaving 6 bases unmatched. The CDR3 has 14 amino acids. Germline CDR1 reads MDHEN; CDR2 reads SYDVKM. Here the CDR3 reads CASSLRTGYYGYTF. CDR3 nucleotide sequence: TGTGCCAGCAGCCTAAGGACAGGGTACTATGGCTACACCTTC.

The chain joins TRBV7-3 to TRBJ2-7, with 9 bases lining up with TRBD1. Losses at the gene ends were 5 bases for V and 6 bases for J; bases not matched to a gene: 8. Germline-derived CDR1 and CDR2 are SGHTA and FQGTGA. This CDR3 has 14 residues. The CDR3 coding sequence is TGTGCCAGCAGCAAAGACAGGGGGACTCTCGAGCAGTACTTC. It codes for CASSKDRGTLEQYF. The full variable domain, its missing parts supplied by reference TRBV7-3 and TRBJ2-7, is GAGVSQTPSNKVTEKGKYVELRCDPISGHTALYWYRQSLGQGPEFLIYFQGTGAADDSGLPNDRFFAVRPEGSVSTLKIQRTERGDSAVYLCASSKDRGTLEQYFGPGTRLTVT.

The J gene is TRBJ2-5, the V gene TRBV4-1, with 11 positions matching TRBD2. Germline trimming cut 4 bases from V and 2 bases from J; bases unmatched to any gene: 9. The CDR3 consists of 17 residues. CDR1 MGHRA and CDR2 YSYEKL come from the germline V gene. The CDR3 DNA reads as TGCGCCAGCAGCCCCCTGGGAACTAGCGGGGGACAAGAGACCCAGTACTTC. This gives the protein CASSPLGTSGGQETQYF.

The J gene is TRBJ2-3, the V gene TRBV14; D uncertain. The CDR3 has 15 residues. Germline loops: CDR1 SGHDN, CDR2 FVKESK. Deletions cut 4 bases from V and 0 bases from J, with 11 bases between. The CDR3 reads CASSLGITSTDTQYF. The DNA of the CDR3 is TGTGCCAGCAGCCTGGGGATAACTAGCACAGATACGCAGTATTTT. The whole variable domain, remainder taken from reference TRBV14 and TRBJ2-3, is EAGVTQFPSHSVIEKGQTVTLRCDPISGHDNLYWYRRVMGKEIKFLLHFVKESKQDESGMPNNRFLAERTGGTYSTLKVQPAELEDSGVYFCASSLGITSTDTQYFGPGTRLTVL.

The chain combines TRBV6-5 with TRBJ1-4, with 9 positions matching TRBD1. The ends lost 2 bases at V and 13 bases at J; junction bases unmatched: 5. The CDR3 covers 13 residues. The germline V gene has CDR1 MNHEY and CDR2 SVGAGI. The CDR3 loop reads CASSYEDRGRLFF. The CDR3 DNA sequence: TGTGCCAGCAGTTACGAGGACAGGGGACGACTGTTTTTT.

This clone was seen a few times. The chain couples TRBV6-6 to TRBJ1-2; weak D call: TRBD1 (6 bases). The CDR3 is 14 amino acids. Trimming shortened V by 4 bases and J by 6 bases, and 15 bases separated the two germline ends. Per the germline V gene, CDR1 is MNHNY and CDR2 is SVGAGI (reference sequence). The CDR3, as DNA: TGTGCCAGCAGTTCTGCAACAGGGATGGATGGCTACACCTTC. Translated: CASSSATGMDGYTF.

There are a few counts of this clone. This rearrangement joins TRBV2 to TRBJ1-5; maybe TRBD1 (5 bases). The CDR3 length is 15 residues. Trimming took off 5 bases at V and 2 bases at J, with 13 bases between the two ends. CDR1 is SNHLY, CDR2 FYNNEI, per germline. DNA of the CDR3: TGTGCCAGCAGTCAAGACAGTTTCGGCAATCAGCCCCAGCATTTT. Encoded protein: CASSQDSFGNQPQHF.

The CDR3 protein is CASRDFNEKLFF. The CDR3 DNA reads as TGTGCCAGCAGGGACTTTAATGAAAAACTGTTTTTT. The chain joins TRBV27 to TRBJ1-4; D ambiguous. V was shortened by 6 bases and J by 4 bases, with 6 bases between the two germline ends. CDR1 is MNHEY and CDR2 is SMNVEV in the germline V gene (reference sequence). The CDR3 consists of 12 residues. The whole variable domain, remainder taken from reference TRBV27 and TRBJ1-4, is EAQVTQNPRYLITVTGKKLTVTCSQNMNHEYMSWYRQDPGLGLRQIYYSMNVEVTDKGDVPEGYKVSRKEKRNFPLILESPSPNQTSLYFCASRDFNEKLFFGSGTQLSVL.

This clone has just one count. This chain joins TRBV6-5 and TRBJ1-4; D not certain. CDR1 and CDR2 (germline): MNHEY, SVGAGI. The CDR3 has 14 amino acids. The V end was cut by 4 bases, the J end by 1 base, with 7 bases between. The CDR3 reads CASSFYRTNEKLFF. The DNA for the CDR3 is TGTGCCAGCAGTTTCTATCGAACTAATGAAAAACTGTTTTTT.

The gene calls are TRBV6-5 and TRBJ2-3; TRBD2 matches 8 bases. Germline assignment: CDR1 MNHEY and CDR2 SVGAGI. The junction had 8 bases not matched to a gene; V was cut back by 2 bases and J by 4 bases. The CDR3 has 16 residues. CDR3: CASSYSRTSMSDTQYF. The CDR3 nucleotides are TGTGCCAGCAGTTACAGCAGGACTAGCATGTCAGATACGCAGTATTTT.

This clone came up a few times. The chain carries TRBV30 and TRBJ1-2; 7 bases are a match to TRBD1. The length of the CDR3 is 11 residues. CDR1 and CDR2 (germline): GTSNPN, SVGIG (reference sequence). Trimming at V came to 5 bases and at J to 8 bases, leaving 5 bases not matched to a gene. CDR3 in DNA: TGTGCCTGGCAGACAGGGTACGGCTACACCTTC. Its protein product is CAWQTGYGYTF.

The CDR3 loop is CASSVDGPNYGYTF. The DNA for the CDR3 is TGTGCCAGCAGCGTTGACGGACCTAACTATGGCTACACCTTC. The chain recombines TRBV7-9 with TRBJ1-2; D is ambiguous. Trimming took off 5 bases at V and 0 bases at J, with 10 bases between the two ends. Germline V CDR1 and CDR2: SEHNR, FQNEAQ (reference sequence). CDR3 size: 14 residues. Combining the CDR3 with reference TRBV7-9 and TRBJ1-2 gives the whole variable domain DTGVSQNPRHKITKRGQNVTFRCDPISEHNRLYWYRQTLGQGPEFLTYFQNEAQLEKSRLLSDRFSAERPKGSFSTLEIQRTEQGDSAMYLCASSVDGPNYGYTFGSGTRLTVV.

This clone came up once. The CDR3 sequence: CSVELPTGDYEQYF. DNA for the CDR3: TGCAGCGTTGAATTGCCAACAGGGGACTACGAGCAGTACTTC. The chain carries TRBV29-1 and TRBJ2-7; the match to TRBD1 covers 7 bases. The CDR3 is 14 residues long. Germline CDR1 reads SQVTM; CDR2 reads ANQGSEA. The junction had 7 bases not matched to a gene; V was cut back by 2 bases and J by 3 bases.

The chain is built from TRBV4-1 and TRBJ2-7; D gene uncertain. Trimming cost V 2 bases and J 6 bases, with 11 bases left between them. The length of the CDR3 is 13 residues. Germline V CDR1 and CDR2: MGHRA, YSYEKL. The CDR3 here is CASSQSPRVEQYF. The CDR3 region has the DNA TGCGCCAGCAGCCAATCACCTCGGGTCGAGCAGTACTTC.

The chain joins TRBV7-9 to TRBJ1-4, with TRBD1 as a possible D gene (5 bases). V was clipped by 8 bases and J by 5 bases, with 12 bases between them. In germline, CDR1 is SEHNR, CDR2 FQNEAQ (reference sequence). The CDR3 consists of 13 residues. CDR3 in amino acids: CASGTGPNEKLFF. CDR3 DNA: TGTGCCAGCGGAACAGGCCCAAATGAAAAACTGTTTTTT. Variable domain in full (rest from reference TRBV7-9 and TRBJ1-4): DTGVSQNPRHKITKRGQNVTFRCDPISEHNRLYWYRQTLGQGPEFLTYFQNEAQLEKSRLLSDRFSAERPKGSFSTLEIQRTEQGDSAMYLCASGTGPNEKLFFGSGTQLSVL.

The rearrangement joins TRBV7-9 to TRBJ2-7; perhaps TRBD1 as D (5 bases). This CDR3 spans 17 amino acids. The germline V gene encodes CDR1 SEHNR and CDR2 FQNEAQ (reference sequence). V dropped 5 bases and J dropped 1 base, with 21 bases sitting between them. The CDR3 spells CASSHEAWSGFSYEQYF. CDR3 coding DNA: TGTGCCAGCAGCCACGAAGCCTGGTCAGGGTTTTCCTACGAGCAGTACTTC.

The J gene is TRBJ1-5, the V gene TRBV5-6; D might be TRBD1 (6 bases). Trimming pared 4 bases from V and 0 bases from J, leaving 14 bases between. The CDR3 has 16 residues. Germline loops: CDR1 SGHDT, CDR2 YYEEEE. The chain's CDR3 is CASSVSTGYSNQPQHF. CDR3 DNA sequence: TGTGCCAGCAGCGTCTCAACAGGGTATAGCAATCAGCCCCAGCATTTT.

The gene calls are TRBV7-2 and TRBJ2-7; D call uncertain. This CDR3 has 12 residues. Trimming pared 1 base from V and 4 bases from J, leaving 5 bases between. CDR1 and CDR2 from the germline V gene are SGHTA and FQGNSA. The CDR3 DNA is TGTGCCAGCAGCTTAGTTCTATACGAGCAGTACTTC. Translated: CASSLVLYEQYF.

The chain couples TRBV2 to TRBJ2-7; D unresolved. Germline values: CDR1 SNHLY, CDR2 FYNNEI. Between the trimmed V and J ends, which lost 0 bases and 7 bases, there was a span of 16 bases. The CDR3 contains 15 residues. In nucleotides, the CDR3 is TGTGCCAGCAGTGAAGCACTGGGCGGACGTGGAGAGCAGTACTTC. Translating it yields CASSEALGGRGEQYF.